Included here is one T cell receptor beta chain sequence, with context. Trimming stripped 6 bases from V and 3 bases from J, with 13 bases between. Looked up from germline, CDR1 is SGHKS and CDR2 is YYEKEE (reference sequence). The CDR3 sequence is 13 residues long. The sample comes from a study of tumor-infiltrating lymphocytes in primary liver carcinoma. For the study at large: Tumor lesions were T1-T3 N0M0 and spanned about 4 to 11 cm. The number of productive TCRbeta reads per sample ranged from roughly 3.65 to 8 million and was similar across tissue types.

With around 490 ng total RNA as template and a constant-region primer, TCR beta cDNA was made. TCR beta libraries came from three nested multiplex PCR rounds using slightly modified ARM-PCR. Use of TRBV1-TRBV30 forward primers with a C-beta reverse primer characterized the first two PCR rounds, which lasted about 9 cycles each. TCRdb ran MiXCR on the multiplex PCR reads and lists one entry per CDR3 protein. Of about 180,000 distinct CDR3 sequences in the sample, 60% were seen once. Researchers drew blood RNA from unsorted whole blood and extracted germline DNA as well. No treatment had been given to the patients, who were chronically infected with HBV. Collected before surgery were about 3.7 milliliters of peripheral blood.

The chain couples TRBV5-5 to TRBJ2-7; D is unresolved. What was sequenced was peripheral blood. The receptor was derived from a man between 35 and 55 years old with primary liver carcinoma and hepatitis B virus infection. Written as DNA, the CDR3 is TGTGCCAGCAATCAGGCGGCTAACTACGAGCAGTACTTC. Amino acid sequence: CASNQAANYEQYF.